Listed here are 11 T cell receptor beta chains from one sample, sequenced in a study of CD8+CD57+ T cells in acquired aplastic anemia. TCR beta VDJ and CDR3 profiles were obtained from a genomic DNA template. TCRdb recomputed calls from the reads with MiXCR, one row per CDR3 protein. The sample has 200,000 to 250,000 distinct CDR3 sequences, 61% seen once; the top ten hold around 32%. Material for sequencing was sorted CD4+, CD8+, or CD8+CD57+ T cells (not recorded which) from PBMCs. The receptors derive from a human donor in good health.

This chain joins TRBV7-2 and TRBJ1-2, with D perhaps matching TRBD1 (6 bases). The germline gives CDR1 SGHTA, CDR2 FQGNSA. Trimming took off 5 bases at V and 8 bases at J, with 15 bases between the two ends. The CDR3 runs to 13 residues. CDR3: CASSPGQPSGYTF. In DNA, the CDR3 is TGTGCCAGCAGCCCCGGACAGCCTTCCGGCTACACCTTC.

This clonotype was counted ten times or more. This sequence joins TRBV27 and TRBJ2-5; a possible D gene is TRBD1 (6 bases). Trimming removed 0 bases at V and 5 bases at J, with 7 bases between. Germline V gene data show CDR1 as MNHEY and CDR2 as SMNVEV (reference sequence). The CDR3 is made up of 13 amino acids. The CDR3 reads CASSLSRGETQYF. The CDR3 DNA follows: TGTGCCAGCAGTTTATCGAGGGGGGAGACCCAGTACTTC.

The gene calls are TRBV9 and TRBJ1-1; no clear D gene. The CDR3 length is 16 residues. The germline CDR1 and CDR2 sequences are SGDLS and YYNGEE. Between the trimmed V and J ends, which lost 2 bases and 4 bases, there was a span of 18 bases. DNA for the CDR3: TGTGCCAGCAGCGTTTCCTACCTGTTACGTAGCACTGAAGCTTTCTTT. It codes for CASSVSYLLRSTEAFF.

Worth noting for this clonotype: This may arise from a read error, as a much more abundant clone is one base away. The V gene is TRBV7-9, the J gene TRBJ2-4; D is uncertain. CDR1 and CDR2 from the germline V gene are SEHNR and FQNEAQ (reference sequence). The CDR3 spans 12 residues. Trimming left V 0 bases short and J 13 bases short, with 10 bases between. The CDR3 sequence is CASSLAANEQYF. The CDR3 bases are TGTGCCAGCAGCTTAGCGGCCAATGAGCAGTACTTC. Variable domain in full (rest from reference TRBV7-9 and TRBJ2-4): DTGVSQNPRHKITKRGQNVTFRCDPISEHNRLYWYRQTLGQGPEFLTYFQNEAQLEKSRLLSDRFSAERPKGSFSTLEIQRTEQGDSAMYLCASSLAANEQYFGAGTRLSVL.

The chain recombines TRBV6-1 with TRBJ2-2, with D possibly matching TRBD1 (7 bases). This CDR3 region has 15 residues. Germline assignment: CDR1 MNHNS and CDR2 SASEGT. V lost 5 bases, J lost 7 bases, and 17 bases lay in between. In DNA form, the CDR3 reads TGTGCCAGCAGTCCAGGGGGGCTAGCGATCGGGGAGCTGTTTTTT. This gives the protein CASSPGGLAIGELFF.

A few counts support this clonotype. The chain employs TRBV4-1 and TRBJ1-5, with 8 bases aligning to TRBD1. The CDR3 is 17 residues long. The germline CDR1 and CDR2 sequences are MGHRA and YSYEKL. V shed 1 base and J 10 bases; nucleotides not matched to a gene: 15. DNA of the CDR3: TGCGCCAGCAGCCAAGTGGTTGCGGTAGACAGGGGAGGCCCCCAGCATTTT. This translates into CASSQVVAVDRGGPQHF.

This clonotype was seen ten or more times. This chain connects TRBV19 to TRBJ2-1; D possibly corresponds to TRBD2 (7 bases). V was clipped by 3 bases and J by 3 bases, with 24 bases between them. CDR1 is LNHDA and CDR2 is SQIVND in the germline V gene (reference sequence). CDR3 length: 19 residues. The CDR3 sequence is CASSIGGRRLGDRYNEQFF. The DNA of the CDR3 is TGTGCCAGTAGTATCGGGGGGCGACGTTTGGGGGACCGCTACAATGAGCAGTTCTTC.

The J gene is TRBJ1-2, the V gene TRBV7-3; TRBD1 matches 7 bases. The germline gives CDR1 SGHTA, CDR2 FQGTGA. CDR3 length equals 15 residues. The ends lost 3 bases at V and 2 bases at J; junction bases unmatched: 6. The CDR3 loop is CASSFDQGVNYGYTF. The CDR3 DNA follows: TGTGCCAGCAGCTTTGACCAGGGGGTAAACTATGGCTACACCTTC.

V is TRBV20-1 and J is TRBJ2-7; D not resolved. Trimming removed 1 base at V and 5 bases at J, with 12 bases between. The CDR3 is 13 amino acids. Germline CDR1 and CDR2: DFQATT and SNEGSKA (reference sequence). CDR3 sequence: CSARAIDGNEQYF. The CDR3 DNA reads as TGCAGTGCTAGAGCCATCGATGGGAACGAGCAGTACTTC.

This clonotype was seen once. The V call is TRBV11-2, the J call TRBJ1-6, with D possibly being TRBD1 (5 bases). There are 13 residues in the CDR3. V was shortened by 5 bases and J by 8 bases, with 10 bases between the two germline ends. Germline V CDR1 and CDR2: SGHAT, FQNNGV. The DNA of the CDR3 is TGTGCCAGCAGCCTGACAGATGATTCACCCCTCCACTTT. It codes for CASSLTDDSPLHF.

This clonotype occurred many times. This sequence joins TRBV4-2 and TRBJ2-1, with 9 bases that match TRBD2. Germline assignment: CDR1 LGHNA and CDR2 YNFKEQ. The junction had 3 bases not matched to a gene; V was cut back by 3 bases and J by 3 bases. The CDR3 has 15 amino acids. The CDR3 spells CASSQLAGDYNEQFF. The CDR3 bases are TGTGCCAGCAGCCAGTTAGCGGGGGACTACAATGAGCAGTTCTTC.